The 7 T cell receptor beta chains below all came from one sample that was sequenced in a study of blood T cell repertoires in COVID-19. Assay: immunoSEQ multiplex PCR; the TCRdb copy retains only in-frame clones and omits some. The sample consists of hundreds of thousands of clones, more than 70% of them appearing once. The sequencing sample was made of peripheral blood. Receptors originate from a woman between 65 and 79 years old with COVID-19, enrolled during active disease.

V is TRBV11-2 and J is TRBJ2-1; D unclear. This CDR3 is built from 12 residues. Germline V gives CDR1 SGHAT, CDR2 FQNNGV. Trimming cost V 4 bases and J 4 bases, with 5 bases left between them. CDR3: CASSSPYNEQFF. The CDR3 DNA is TGTGCCAGCAGCTCCCCTTACAATGAGCAGTTCTTC.

This chain connects TRBV5-6 to TRBJ2-2, with 13 bases fitting TRBD2. Germline V gives CDR1 SGHDT, CDR2 YYEEEE. The length of the CDR3 is 15 residues. Trimming cost V 4 bases and J 7 bases; bases outside gene matches: 4. The CDR3 DNA is TGTGCCAGCAGCAGAGGGACTAGCGGGGTCGGGGAGCTGTTTTTT. It specifies CASSRGTSGVGELFF. Based on the CDR3 plus reference TRBV5-6 and TRBJ2-2, the full variable domain is DAGVTQSPTHLIKTRGQQVTLRCSPKSGHDTVSWYQQALGQGPQFIFQYYEEEERQRGNFPDRFSGHQFPNYSSELNVNALLLGDSALYLCASSRGTSGVGELFFGEGSRLTVL.

The genes are TRBV6-5 and TRBJ2-5; 8 bases are shared with TRBD2. The CDR3 runs to 15 residues. With 6 bases clipped from V and 6 bases from J, the junction kept 12 bases outside the gene matches. CDR1 and CDR2 from the germline V gene are MNHEY and SVGAGI. CDR3 loop: CASRPLAGGSKTQYF. The CDR3 DNA sequence: TGTGCCAGCAGACCTCTAGCGGGCGGATCAAAGACCCAGTACTTC.

The chain employs TRBV19 and TRBJ1-2, with D unresolved. The CDR3 runs to 14 residues. V lost 2 bases to trimming and J lost 1 base, with 8 bases between them. The germline V gene encodes CDR1 LNHDA and CDR2 SQIVND (reference sequence). The CDR3 sequence is CASSIIGGNYGYTF. The DNA for the CDR3 is TGTGCCAGTAGTATAATCGGTGGTAACTATGGCTACACCTTC.

This chain's CDR3 is CACYTGNDEKLFF. The CDR3 region has the DNA TGTGCCTGCTACACAGGGAACGATGAAAAACTGTTTTTT. The chain has TRBV30 and TRBJ1-4, with D perhaps matching TRBD1 (6 bases). Germline V lookup: CDR1 GTSNPN, CDR2 SVGIG (reference sequence). The ends were cut back, 6 bases at V and 6 bases at J, with 14 bases in the middle. There are 13 residues in the CDR3.

The chain recombines TRBV27 with TRBJ2-2; tentative D call: TRBD2 (6 bases). Trimming cost V 1 base and J 0 bases, with 9 bases left between them. CDR1 is MNHEY and CDR2 is SMNVEV in the germline V gene (reference sequence). CDR3 size: 16 residues. CDR3 DNA sequence: TGTGCCAGCAGTTTATACTCGGGGGCGAACACCGGGGAGCTGTTTTTT. Protein sequence: CASSLYSGANTGELFF.

The gene calls are TRBV7-2 and TRBJ1-5, with D tentatively TRBD1 (6 bases). The germline V and J ends were trimmed by 5 bases and 0 bases, with 11 bases remaining between them. Germline V lookup: CDR1 SGHTA, CDR2 FQGNSA. The CDR3 runs 15 residues. CDR3 residues: CASSMDSYSNQPQHF. The CDR3 coding sequence is TGTGCCAGCAGCATGGACAGCTATAGCAATCAGCCCCAGCATTTT.